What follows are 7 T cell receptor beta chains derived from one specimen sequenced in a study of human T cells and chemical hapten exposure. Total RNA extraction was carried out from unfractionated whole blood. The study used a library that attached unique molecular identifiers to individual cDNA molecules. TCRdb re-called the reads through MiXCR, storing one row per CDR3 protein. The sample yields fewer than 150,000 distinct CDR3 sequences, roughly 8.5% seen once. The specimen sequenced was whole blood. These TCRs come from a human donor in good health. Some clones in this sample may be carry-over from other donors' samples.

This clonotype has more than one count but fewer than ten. CDR3 in amino acids: CASSLSGAVEAFF. CDR3 sequence (DNA): TGTGCCAGCAGTTTATCGGGGGCAGTTGAAGCTTTCTTT. V gene TRBV27 combines with J gene TRBJ1-1, with D possibly TRBD1 on 6 matching bases. This CDR3 has 13 residues. V lost 0 bases, J lost 7 bases, and 9 bases lay in between. Germline V CDR1 and CDR2: MNHEY, SMNVEV (reference sequence).

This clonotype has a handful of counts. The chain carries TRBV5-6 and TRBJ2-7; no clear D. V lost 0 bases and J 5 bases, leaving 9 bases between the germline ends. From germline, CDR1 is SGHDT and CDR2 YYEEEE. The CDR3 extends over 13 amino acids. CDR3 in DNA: TGTGCCAGCAGCTTGGGGGTACGCCACGAGCAGTACTTC. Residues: CASSLGVRHEQYF.

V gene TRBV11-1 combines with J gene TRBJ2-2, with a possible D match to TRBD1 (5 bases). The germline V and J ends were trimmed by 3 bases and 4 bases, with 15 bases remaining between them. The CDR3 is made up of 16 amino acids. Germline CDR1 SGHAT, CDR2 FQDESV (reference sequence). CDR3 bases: TGTGCCAGCAGCTTGCGACCTCAGGGTGGCACCGGGGAGCTGTTTTTT. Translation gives CASSLRPQGGTGELFF.

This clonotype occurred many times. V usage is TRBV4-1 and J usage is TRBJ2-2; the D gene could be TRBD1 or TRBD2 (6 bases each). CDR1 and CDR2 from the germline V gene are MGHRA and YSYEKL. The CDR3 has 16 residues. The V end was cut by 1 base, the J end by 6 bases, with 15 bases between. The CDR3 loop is CASSQAGLPGAGELFF. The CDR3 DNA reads TGCGCCAGCAGCCAAGCGGGACTCCCAGGGGCCGGGGAGCTGTTTTTT.

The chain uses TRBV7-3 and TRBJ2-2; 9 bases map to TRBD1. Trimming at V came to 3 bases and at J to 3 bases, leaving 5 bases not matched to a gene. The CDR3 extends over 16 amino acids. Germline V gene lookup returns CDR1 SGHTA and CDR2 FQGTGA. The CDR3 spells CASSFQWTGDTGELFF. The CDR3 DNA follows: TGTGCCAGCAGCTTTCAGTGGACAGGGGACACCGGGGAGCTGTTTTTT.

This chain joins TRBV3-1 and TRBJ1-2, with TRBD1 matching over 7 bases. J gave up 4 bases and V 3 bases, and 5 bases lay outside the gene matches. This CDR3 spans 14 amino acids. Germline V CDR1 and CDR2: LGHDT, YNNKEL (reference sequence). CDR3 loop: CASSHSGGSYGYTF. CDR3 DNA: TGTGCCAGCAGCCATTCAGGGGGAAGCTATGGCTACACCTTC.

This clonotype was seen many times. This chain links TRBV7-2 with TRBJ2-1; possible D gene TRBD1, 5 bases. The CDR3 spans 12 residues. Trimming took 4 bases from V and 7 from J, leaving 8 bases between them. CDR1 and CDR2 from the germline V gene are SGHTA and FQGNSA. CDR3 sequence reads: CASSSQGNEQFF. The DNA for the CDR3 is TGTGCCAGCAGCTCGCAGGGAAATGAGCAGTTCTTC.